The next 4 T cell receptor beta chains were all read from a single sample in a study of cytomegalovirus exposure and HLA in healthy donors. Clones were read by immunoSEQ multiplex PCR, and TCRdb kept only the in-frame ones, dropping some. The sample lists roughly 120,000 clones, over 90% seen once, with around 1.3% in the top ten. Sequencing used PBMCs. Every receptor here comes from a young woman in good health and CMV-seronegative.

In nucleotides, the CDR3 is TGTGCCAGCGCGACTAGCGGGGGCACAGATACGCAGTATTTT. This translates into CASATSGGTDTQYF. The chain recombines TRBV2 with TRBJ2-3, with 11 bases that match TRBD2. The CDR3 covers 14 residues. Germline-derived CDR1 and CDR2 are SNHLY and FYNNEI. Trimming took 8 bases from V and 1 from J; bases not matched to a gene: 2. Combining the CDR3 with reference TRBV2 and TRBJ2-3 gives the whole variable domain EPEVTQTPSHQVTQMGQEVILRCVPISNHLYFYWYRQILGQKVEFLVSFYNNEISEKSEIFDDQFSVERPDGSNFTLKIRSTKLEDSAMYFCASATSGGTDTQYFGPGTRLTVL.

The V and J genes are TRBV7-9 and TRBJ2-3; tentatively, D is TRBD1 (6 bases). V was trimmed by 1 base and J by 0 bases, leaving 11 bases between them. CDR1 is SEHNR, CDR2 FQNEAQ, per germline (reference sequence). The CDR3 length is 16 residues. As DNA, the CDR3 is TGTGCCAGCAGCTTAGGGCCAGGGGCCAGCACAGATACGCAGTATTTT. This gives the protein CASSLGPGASTDTQYF.

The chain has TRBV19 and TRBJ1-5; 10 bases align to TRBD1. V lost 9 bases, J lost 0 bases, and 8 bases stayed unmatched. Germline CDR1 reads LNHDA; CDR2 reads SQIVND (reference sequence). The CDR3 totals 16 residues. The CDR3 reads CASDRGLGYSNQPQHF. The CDR3 region has the DNA TGTGCCAGCGACAGGGGGCTAGGGTATAGCAATCAGCCCCAGCATTTT.

The chain joins TRBV19 to TRBJ2-5; TRBD2 agrees at 9 bases. The CDR3 contains 16 residues. Germline V gene lookup returns CDR1 LNHDA and CDR2 SQIVND (reference sequence). The V gene end was trimmed by 1 base and the J gene end by 5 bases; junction bases not matched to a gene: 8. The CDR3 is CASSIGGGAGSETQYF. DNA for the CDR3: TGTGCCAGTAGTATAGGCGGGGGGGCAGGGTCGGAGACCCAGTACTTC. Full variable domain (rest looked up from reference TRBV19 and TRBJ2-5): DGGITQSPKYLFRKEGQNVTLSCEQNLNHDAMYWYRQDPGQGLRLIYYSQIVNDFQKGDIAEGYSVSREKKESFPLTVTSAQKNPTAFYLCASSIGGGAGSETQYFGPGTRLLVL.